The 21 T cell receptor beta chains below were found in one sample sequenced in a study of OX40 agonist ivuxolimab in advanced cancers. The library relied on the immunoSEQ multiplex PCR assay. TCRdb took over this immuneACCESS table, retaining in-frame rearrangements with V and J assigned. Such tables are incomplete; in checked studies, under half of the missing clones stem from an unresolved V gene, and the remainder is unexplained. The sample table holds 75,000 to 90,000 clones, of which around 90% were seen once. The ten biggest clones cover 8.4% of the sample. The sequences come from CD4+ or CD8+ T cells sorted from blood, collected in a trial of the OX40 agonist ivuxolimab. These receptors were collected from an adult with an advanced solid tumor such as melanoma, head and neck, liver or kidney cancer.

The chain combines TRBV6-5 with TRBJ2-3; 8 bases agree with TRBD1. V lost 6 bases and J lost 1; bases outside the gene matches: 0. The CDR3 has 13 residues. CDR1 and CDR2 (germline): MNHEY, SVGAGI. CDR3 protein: CASRDRGTDTQYF. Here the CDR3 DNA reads TGTGCCAGCAGGGACAGGGGCACAGATACGCAGTATTTT.

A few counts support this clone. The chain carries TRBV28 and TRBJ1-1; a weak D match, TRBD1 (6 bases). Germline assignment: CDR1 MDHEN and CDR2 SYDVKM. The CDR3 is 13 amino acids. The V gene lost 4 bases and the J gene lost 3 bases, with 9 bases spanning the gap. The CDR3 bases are TGTGCCAGCAGTTACAGGGCGTACACTGAAGCTTTCTTT. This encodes CASSYRAYTEAFF.

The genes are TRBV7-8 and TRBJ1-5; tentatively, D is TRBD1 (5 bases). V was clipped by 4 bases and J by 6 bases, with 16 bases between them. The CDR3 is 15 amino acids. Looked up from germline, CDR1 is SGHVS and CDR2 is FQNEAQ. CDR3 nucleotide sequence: TGTGCCAGCAGCTGGGGACCGGTAGGTAGTCAGCCCCAGCATTTT. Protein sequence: CASSWGPVGSQPQHF.

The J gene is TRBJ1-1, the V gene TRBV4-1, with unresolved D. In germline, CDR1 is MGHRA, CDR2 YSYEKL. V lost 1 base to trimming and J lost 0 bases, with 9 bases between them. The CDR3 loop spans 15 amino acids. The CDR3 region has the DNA TGCGCCAGCAGCCAAGCGACCGGCATGAACACTGAAGCTTTCTTT. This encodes CASSQATGMNTEAFF.

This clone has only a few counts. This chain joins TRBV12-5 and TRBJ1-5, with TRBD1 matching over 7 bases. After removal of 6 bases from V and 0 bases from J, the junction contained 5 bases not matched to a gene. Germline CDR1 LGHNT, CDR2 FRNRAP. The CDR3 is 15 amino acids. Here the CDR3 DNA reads TGTGCTAGTGGCCGGACAGGTTCTAGCAATCAGCCCCAGCATTTT. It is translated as CASGRTGSSNQPQHF. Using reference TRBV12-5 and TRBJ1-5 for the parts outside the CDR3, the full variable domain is DARVTQTPRHKVTEMGQEVTMRCQPILGHNTVFWYRQTMMQGLELLAYFRNRAPLDDSGMPKDRFSAEMPDATLATLKIQPSEPRDSAVYFCASGRTGSSNQPQHFGDGTRLSIL.

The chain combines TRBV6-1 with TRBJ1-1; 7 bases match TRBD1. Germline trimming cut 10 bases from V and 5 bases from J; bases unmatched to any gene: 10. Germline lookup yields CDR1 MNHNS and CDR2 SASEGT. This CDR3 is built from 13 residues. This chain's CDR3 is CATEDREATEAFF. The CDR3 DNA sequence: TGTGCCACCGAAGACAGGGAGGCTACTGAAGCTTTCTTT.

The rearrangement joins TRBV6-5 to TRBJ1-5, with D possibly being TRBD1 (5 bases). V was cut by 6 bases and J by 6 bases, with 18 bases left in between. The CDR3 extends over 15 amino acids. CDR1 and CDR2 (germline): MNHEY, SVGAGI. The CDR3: CASSPKGALGQPQHF. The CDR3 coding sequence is TGTGCCAGCAGCCCGAAAGGGGCGCTGGGTCAGCCCCAGCATTTT.

CDR3 nucleotides: TGTGCCAGCAGTTCTCCGGCGAAGTATGAGCAGTTCTTC. This codes for CASSSPAKYEQFF. This chain links TRBV27 with TRBJ2-1, with D hard to call. Looked up from germline, CDR1 is MNHEY and CDR2 is SMNVEV (reference sequence). The CDR3 runs 13 residues. V gave up 4 bases and J gave up 8 bases, with 12 bases separating them.

The CDR3 loop is CASSFGLVEQFF. The CDR3 nucleotides read TGTGCCAGCAGCTTCGGACTCGTCGAGCAGTTCTTC. The rearrangement joins TRBV7-9 to TRBJ2-1, with D possibly matching TRBD2 (5 bases). Germline V gene data show CDR1 as SEHNR and CDR2 as FQNEAQ (reference sequence). Trimming removed 3 bases at V and 10 bases at J, with 10 bases between. CDR3 length equals 12 residues.

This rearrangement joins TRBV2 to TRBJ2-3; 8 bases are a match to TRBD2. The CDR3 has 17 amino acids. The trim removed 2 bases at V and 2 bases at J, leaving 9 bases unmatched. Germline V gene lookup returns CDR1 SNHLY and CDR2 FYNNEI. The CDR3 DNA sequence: TGTGCCAGCAGTGAAACCCGGGCGGGAGGTCTCACAGATACGCAGTATTTT. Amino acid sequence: CASSETRAGGLTDTQYF.

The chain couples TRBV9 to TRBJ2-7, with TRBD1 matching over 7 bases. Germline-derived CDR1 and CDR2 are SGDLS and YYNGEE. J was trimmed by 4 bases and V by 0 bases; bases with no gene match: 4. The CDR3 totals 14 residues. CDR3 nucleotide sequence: TGTGCCAGCAGCGTAGGACAGGGTGGGTACGAGCAGTACTTC. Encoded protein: CASSVGQGGYEQYF.

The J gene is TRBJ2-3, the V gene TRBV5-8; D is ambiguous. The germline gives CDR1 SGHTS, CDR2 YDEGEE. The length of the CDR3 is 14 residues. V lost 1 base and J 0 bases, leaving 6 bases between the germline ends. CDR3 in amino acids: CASSLWGSTDTQYF. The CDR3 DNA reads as TGTGCCAGCAGCTTGTGGGGAAGCACAGATACGCAGTATTTT.

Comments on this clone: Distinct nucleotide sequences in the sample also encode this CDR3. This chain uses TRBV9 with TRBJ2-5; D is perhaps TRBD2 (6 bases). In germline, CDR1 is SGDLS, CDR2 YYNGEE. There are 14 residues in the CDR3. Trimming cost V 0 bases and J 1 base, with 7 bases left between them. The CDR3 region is CASSVVGSQETQYF. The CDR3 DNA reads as TGTGCCAGCAGCGTAGTCGGGAGCCAAGAGACCCAGTACTTC.

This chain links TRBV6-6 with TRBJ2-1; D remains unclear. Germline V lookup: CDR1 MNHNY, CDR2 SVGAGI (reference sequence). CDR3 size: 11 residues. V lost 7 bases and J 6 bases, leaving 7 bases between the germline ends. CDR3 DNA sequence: TGTGCCAGCACCATACTCAATGAGCAGTTCTTC. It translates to CASTILNEQFF.

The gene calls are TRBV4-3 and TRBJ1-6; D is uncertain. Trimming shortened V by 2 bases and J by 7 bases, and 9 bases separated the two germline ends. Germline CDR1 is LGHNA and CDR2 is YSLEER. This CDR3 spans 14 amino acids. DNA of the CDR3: TGCGCCAGCAGCCAATGGACGGGGAATTCACCCCTCCACTTT. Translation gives CASSQWTGNSPLHF.

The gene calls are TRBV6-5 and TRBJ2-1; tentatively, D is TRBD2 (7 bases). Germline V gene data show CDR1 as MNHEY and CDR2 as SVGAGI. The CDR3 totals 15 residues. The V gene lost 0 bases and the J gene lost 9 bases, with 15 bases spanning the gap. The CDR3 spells CASSYSGGGRSEQFF. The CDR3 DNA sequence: TGTGCCAGCAGTTACTCAGGGGGGGGCCGTAGTGAGCAGTTCTTC.

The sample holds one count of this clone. The CDR3 bases are TGTGCCAGCAGCCCCCTAGGGAGGGGGACTGAAGCTTTCTTT. As protein: CASSPLGRGTEAFF. The J gene is TRBJ1-1, the V gene TRBV7-8, with a tentative D call TRBD1 (6 bases). Trimming stripped 5 bases from V and 5 bases from J, with 15 bases between. In germline, CDR1 is SGHVS, CDR2 FQNEAQ. This CDR3 spans 14 amino acids.

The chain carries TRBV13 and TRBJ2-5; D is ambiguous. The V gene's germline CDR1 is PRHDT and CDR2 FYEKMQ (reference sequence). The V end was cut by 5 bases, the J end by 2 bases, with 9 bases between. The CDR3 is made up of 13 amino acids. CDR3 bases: TGTGCCAGCAGCGCTCCCGGTCAAGAGACCCAGTACTTC. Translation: CASSAPGQETQYF.

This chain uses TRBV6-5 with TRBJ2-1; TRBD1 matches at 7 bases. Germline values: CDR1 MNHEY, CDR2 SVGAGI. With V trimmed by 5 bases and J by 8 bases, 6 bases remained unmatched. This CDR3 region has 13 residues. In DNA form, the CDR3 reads TGTGCCAGCAGTCCCGAGACAGGGTATGAGCAGTTCTTC. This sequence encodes CASSPETGYEQFF.

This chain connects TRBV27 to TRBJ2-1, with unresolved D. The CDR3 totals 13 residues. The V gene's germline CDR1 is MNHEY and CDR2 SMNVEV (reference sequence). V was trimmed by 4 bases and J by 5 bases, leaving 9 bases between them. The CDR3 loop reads CASSSIPNNEQFF. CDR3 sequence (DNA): TGTGCCAGCAGTTCGATTCCCAACAATGAGCAGTTCTTC.

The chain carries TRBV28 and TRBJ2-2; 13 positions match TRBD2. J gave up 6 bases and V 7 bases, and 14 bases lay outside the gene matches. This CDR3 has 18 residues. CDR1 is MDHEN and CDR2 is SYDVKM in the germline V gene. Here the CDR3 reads CASTSSLLAGGHPGELFF. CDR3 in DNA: TGTGCCAGCACCTCCTCTTTACTAGCGGGAGGGCATCCCGGGGAGCTGTTTTTT.